The clone carrying this T cell receptor beta chain appeared once. The data were taken from a study of blood T cell repertoires in COVID-19. Overall study: Samples of COVID-19 (acute and convalescent) were obtained from the United States, Italy and Spain. PBMCs, B-cell-depleted T cells, or T cells were the source of the cDNA or gDNA that made up the material.

The CDR3 consists of 12 residues. Germline CDR1 MNHEY, CDR2 SVGAGI. V lost 6 bases and J 2 bases, leaving 6 bases between the germline ends. Original methodology: Cell counts per sample came from amplifying reference gene primers. Sequencing used immunoSEQ multiplex PCR; TCRdb keeps in-frame clones, though not all of them. V and J calls and clone size are as listed in that table; D and trimming were resolved from the DNA. The sample gives about 62,000 clones, more than 90% of which show up once; 5% to 7% is in the top ten. J is TRBJ2-3 and V is TRBV6-5; a possible D gene is TRBD1 (5 bases). This receptor was identified in a human donor in a cohort sampled during active COVID-19. Sequencing used peripheral blood. The CDR3 DNA follows: TGTGCCAGCAGGGGGCTCACAGATACGCAGTATTTT. The encoded protein is CASRGLTDTQYF.